Listed below are T cell receptor beta chains from one sample, sequenced in a study of T cell responses to AZD1222 COVID-19 vaccine. Sequencing used immunoSEQ multiplex PCR; TCRdb keeps in-frame clones, though not all of them. Of 45,000 to 60,000 clones listed, about 83% were seen once; the top ten hold 5.5% to 8%. The starting material was peripheral blood, obtained on day 0 of AZD1222 vaccination. All receptors come from an adult in good health. The CDR3 runs from the conserved cysteine through the conserved F or W. Each record gives: V gene, clone size, J gene, CDR3 length, D gene, CDR3 DNA, CDR3 protein. D genes are given only for firm matches. Size tells how often a clone was seen (once, few, many) or the class of an expanded clone, and some rows leave it out.

>TRBV19|.|TRBJ2-1|11|.
TGTGCCAGTAGTACCTACAATGAGCAGTTCTTC
CASSTYNEQFF
>TRBV7-9|.|TRBJ1-5|14|.
TGTGCCAGCAGCCTCGGAAAGGGCATTGAGACCCAGCATTTT
CASSLGKGIETQHF
>TRBV7-2|.|TRBJ1-2|15|TRBD1
TGTGCCAGCAGCTTAGACAGGGGGCAACCCTATGGCTACACCTTC
CASSLDRGQPYGYTF
>TRBV28|.|TRBJ2-3|16|.
TGTGCCAGCAGCCCCCCGGACAGTCCTCTCACAGATACGCAGTATTTT
CASSPPDSPLTDTQYF
>TRBV6-6|.|TRBJ1-2|14|.
TGTGCCAGCAGTTCATTTATGGGCAACTATGGCTACACCTTC
CASSSFMGNYGYTF
>TRBV28|.|TRBJ1-2|14|.
TGTGCCAGCAGTTCAGGGAGTCTTGGTTATGGCTACACCTTC
CASSSGSLGYGYTF
>TRBV5-1|.|TRBJ2-1|12|.
TGCGCCAGCAGCGTAGCGAACAATGAGCAGTTCTTC
CASSVANNEQFF
>TRBV5-6|.|TRBJ2-5|14|TRBD2
TGTGCCAGCAGCCTCCTAGCGGGGGGTGGGACCCAGTACTTC
CASSLLAGGGTQYF
>TRBV28|.|TRBJ2-3|16|.
TGTGCCAGCAGTCCTTCCCGCGGGGCCCCTCCAGATACGCAGTATTTT
CASSPSRGAPPDTQYF
>TRBV7-9|few|TRBJ1-1|16|TRBD1
TGTGCCAGCAGCCAAACGACAGGGTTAGGCAACACTGAAGCTTTCTTT
CASSQTTGLGNTEAFF
>TRBV18|.|TRBJ2-5|15|.
TGTGCCAGCTCACCGAACCAGGGAAGCCAAGAGACCCAGTACTTC
CASSPNQGSQETQYF
>TRBV27|few|TRBJ1-5|15|TRBD1
TGTGCCAGCAGTCCCGGACAGGGACCCAATCAGCCCCAGCATTTT
CASSPGQGPNQPQHF
>TRBV5-1|.|TRBJ1-1|15|.
TGCGCCAGCAGCTTGGGAGTCAGGGACAACACTGAAGCTTTCTTT
CASSLGVRDNTEAFF
>TRBV2|once|TRBJ1-6|13|.
TGTGCCAGCAGTGGGATGGGGGATTCACCCCTCCACTTT
CASSGMGDSPLHF
>TRBV30|.|TRBJ2-7|14|.
TGTGCCTGGAGTGTTAGGGGGATCCCCTACGAGCAGTACTTC
CAWSVRGIPYEQYF
>TRBV5-6|once|TRBJ1-2|15|TRBD1
TGTGCCAGCAGCCCGGACAGGGGGCGCGACTATGGCTACACCTTC
CASSPDRGRDYGYTF
>TRBV2|.|TRBJ1-1|13|.
TGTGCCAGCACCCGGGAGGGGAACACTGAAGCTTTCTTT
CASTREGNTEAFF
>TRBV11-3|.|TRBJ1-2|14|.
TGTGCCAGCAGCTTAGACAGGGAAGACTATGGCTACACCTTC
CASSLDREDYGYTF
>TRBV12-3/TRBV12-4|few|TRBJ1-3|11|.
TGTGCCAGCAGTTCCGAAAACACCATATATTTT
CASSSENTIYF
>TRBV14|.|TRBJ1-2|16|TRBD1
TGTGCCAGCAGCCAAGTTGTGGGGACAGGGCCCAATGGCTACACCTTC
CASSQVVGTGPNGYTF
>TRBV6-5|few|TRBJ2-7|13|.
TGTGCCAGCAGTCCAGGGGACCCTCACGAGCAGTACTTC
CASSPGDPHEQYF
>TRBV15|once|TRBJ1-1|15|TRBD1
TGTGCCACCAGCAGAGGGGGACAGGGGAACACTGAAGCTTTCTTT
CATSRGGQGNTEAFF
>TRBV27|.|TRBJ2-1|18|.
TGTGCCAGCAGTTTAGAAGTGGGAGGCCTAAGATCCTACAATGAGCAGTTCTTC
CASSLEVGGLRSYNEQFF
>TRBV6-1|.|TRBJ2-7|16|.
TGTGCCAGCAGTGTCAGAAGCTTTGGGGGTCTCTACGAGCAGTACTTC
CASSVRSFGGLYEQYF
>TRBV25-1|few|TRBJ1-6|14|.
TGTGCCAGCAGTGCGGACTCAGATAATTCACCCCTCCACTTT
CASSADSDNSPLHF
>TRBV7-2|.|TRBJ1-1|15|.
TGTGCCAGCAGCCAAGGGTCCAGCATGAACACTGAAGCTTTCTTT
CASSQGSSMNTEAFF
>TRBV7-8|.|TRBJ1-2|15|.
TGTGCCAGCAGCTTGTTAACATTAAGTAACTATGGCTACACCTTC
CASSLLTLSNYGYTF
>TRBV7-9|.|TRBJ2-1|16|TRBD2
TGTGCCAGCAGCCGCACTAGCGGGGGGCTGGGGGATGAGCAGTTCTTC
CASSRTSGGLGDEQFF
>TRBV2|once|TRBJ1-5|12|.
TGTGCCAGAGGGAGGGTTGAGCAGCCCCAGCATTTT
CARGRVEQPQHF
>TRBV5-1|.|TRBJ2-3|17|TRBD2
TGCGCCAGCAGCATTAGCGGGGGGGCTCTCAACACAGATACGCAGTATTTT
CASSISGGALNTDTQYF
>TRBV7-8|few|TRBJ1-5|14|.
TGTGCCAGCAGCTTTTTCGAGGGGCTGGGGGCCCAGCATTTT
CASSFFEGLGAQHF
>TRBV5-4|.|TRBJ2-5|17|.
TGTGCCAGCAGCTTGGGACGGACAGAGATGTACCAAGAGACCCAGTACTTC
CASSLGRTEMYQETQYF
>TRBV9|.|TRBJ1-1|13|.
TGTGCCAGCAGCGTGGGTCAGTCCACTGAAGCTTTCTTT
CASSVGQSTEAFF
>TRBV9|few|TRBJ2-3|14|TRBD2
TGTGCCAGCAGCGTAGCGGGGGGGCCAGGTACGCAGTATTTT
CASSVAGGPGTQYF
>TRBV7-8|once|TRBJ1-1|16|.
TGTGCCAGCAGCCCACGGCATAATCTAGCGAACACTGAAGCTTTCTTT
CASSPRHNLANTEAFF
>TRBV3-1/TRBV3-2|.|TRBJ2-2|14|.
TGTGCCAGCAGCGCCGGGACCCGAACCGGGGAGCTGTTTTTT
CASSAGTRTGELFF
>TRBV6-5|.|TRBJ1-6|14|TRBD1
TGTGCCAGCGGCCGGACAGGCCTTGAATTCACCCTCCACTTT
CASGRTGLEFTLHF
>TRBV20-1|.|TRBJ2-3|11|.
TGCAGTGCTAGTCCCCAGGATACGCAGTATTTT
CSASPQDTQYF
>TRBV10-2|.|TRBJ2-1|17|TRBD1
TGCGCCAGCAGTGATCCCCGACAGGGGAGCTCCTACAATGAGCAGTTCTTC
CASSDPRQGSSYNEQFF
>TRBV5-4|.|TRBJ1-6|15|.
TGTGCCAGCAGCGTACAGGGCGGGGGAAATTCACCCCTCCACTTT
CASSVQGGGNSPLHF
>TRBV10-3|.|TRBJ1-1|13|.
TGTGCCATCAGTGATGGGGGGAGCACTGAAGCTTTCTTT
CAISDGGSTEAFF